This T cell receptor beta chain was sequenced in a study of blood T cell repertoires in COVID-19. The wider study: Acute and convalescent COVID-19 specimens originated in the United States, Italy and Spain. PBMCs, B-cell-depleted T cells, or T cells provided the cDNA or gDNA that made up the material.

Two consecutive negative NP/OP PCR tests, clearance, or resolved symptoms defined Cohort 3 recovery. Generated by immunoSEQ multiplex PCR, the TCRdb table keeps only in-frame clones and is missing some. In the table there are hundreds of thousands of clones, around nine tenths of which are singletons. The CDR3 sequence is 14 residues long. Germline CDR1 is SGHRS and CDR2 is YFSETQ. Losses at the gene ends were 2 bases for V and 5 bases for J; bases not matched to a gene: 6. The specimen was PBMCs or T cells enriched from blood (not recorded which). V usage is TRBV5-1 and J usage is TRBJ2-5; TRBD2 matches at 7 bases. The TCR originated in a woman in her forties or fifties who had recovered from COVID-19. The CDR3 DNA reads TGCGCCAGCAGCTTAGGGAGGGGACTGGAGACCCAGTACTTC. The encoded protein is CASSLGRGLETQYF.